The 23 T cell receptor beta chains below were found in one sample sequenced in a study of T cell repertoires in cytomegalovirus infection. Their antigen targets remain unknown. TCRdb analysed the reads with MiXCR anew, one entry per CDR3 protein. The table lists about 20,000 distinct CDR3 sequences, about 39% of them singletons. The sample in question was CD8+ T cells from cultured PBMCs, obtained from culture after CMV antigen stimulation. These receptor sequences come from a human donor in good health (CMV status not recorded). Some clones in this sample may be carry-over from other donors' samples.

The rearrangement joins TRBV5-4 to TRBJ1-1; 8 bases map to TRBD1. CDR1 is SGHNT, CDR2 YYREEE, per germline (reference sequence). V dropped 3 bases and J dropped 5; count of bases not matched to a gene: 12. This CDR3 has 16 residues. CDR3 amino acids: CASSSVFQGAETEAFF. CDR3 nucleotide sequence: TGTGCCAGCAGCTCAGTATTTCAGGGGGCAGAGACTGAAGCTTTCTTT.

As for this clonotype: At one end the junction does not follow the germline gene, possibly because of a read error. V gene TRBV7-2 combines with J gene TRBJ2-1; tentatively, D is TRBD1 (6 bases). CDR1 and CDR2 (germline): SGHTA, FQGNSA. The CDR3 is made up of 15 amino acids. The CDR3 region is CANSLVTGSGNEQFF. DNA of the CDR3: TGTGCCAACAGCTTAGTAACAGGGTCAGGCAATGAGCAGTTCTTC. The entire variable domain, with the rest obtained from reference TRBV7-2 and TRBJ2-1, is as follows: GAGVSQSPSNKVTEKGKDVELRCDPISGHTALYWYRQSLGQGLEFLIYFQGNSAPDKSGLPSDRFSAERTGGSVSTLTIQRTQQEDSAVYLCANSLVTGSGNEQFFGPGTRLTVL.

At least ten counts were recorded for this clonotype. The V gene is TRBV10-3, the J gene TRBJ2-1, with D perhaps TRBD1 or TRBD2 (6 bases each). Trimming cost V 0 bases and J 6 bases, with 18 bases left between them. CDR1 and CDR2 (germline): ENHRY, SYGVKD. The CDR3 loop spans 17 amino acids. CDR3 DNA: TGTGCCATCAGTGAGTCGATGAGGGGGGAGCGATTCAATGAGCAGTTCTTC. Translated, it gives CAISESMRGERFNEQFF.

This clonotype came up a few times. The chain links TRBV6-1 to TRBJ2-7; D may be TRBD2 (6 bases). The V end lost 3 bases, the J end lost 1 base, and 10 bases lay between the germline ends. The CDR3 contains 14 residues. Per the germline V gene, CDR1 is MNHNS and CDR2 is SASEGT. CDR3 sequence reads: CASSDRRESYEQYF. The CDR3 DNA follows: TGTGCCAGCAGTGACAGGAGGGAGTCCTACGAGCAGTACTTC.

V and J are TRBV2 and TRBJ2-5; 7 bases map to TRBD2. The CDR3 is 12 residues long. With 8 bases clipped from V and 2 bases from J, the junction kept 2 bases outside the gene matches. Germline V gene sequence: CDR1 SNHLY, CDR2 FYNNEI. The CDR3 loop reads CASPGGQETQYF. CDR3 bases: TGTGCCAGCCCCGGGGGGCAAGAGACCCAGTACTTC.

The chain has TRBV7-4 and TRBJ1-1; no definite D call. V was cut by 1 base and J by 3 bases, with 0 bases left in between. Germline V CDR1 and CDR2: SGHVT, SQSDAQ. The CDR3 length is 11 residues. The CDR3 nucleotides are TGTGCCAGCAGCTTAGACACTGAAGCTTTCTTT. Its translation: CASSLDTEAFF.

This clonotype was picked up many times. The chain couples TRBV2 to TRBJ2-7; 7 positions match TRBD1. Per the germline V gene, CDR1 is SNHLY and CDR2 is FYNNEI. This CDR3 is 13 amino acids long. Germline trimming cut 6 bases from V and 6 bases from J; bases unmatched to any gene: 8. The CDR3 DNA reads as TGTGCCAGCAGCCGGACAGGTCCGGGCGAGCAGTACTTC. This codes for CASSRTGPGEQYF.

The J gene is TRBJ2-7, the V gene TRBV10-2; 9 nucleotides agree with TRBD1. The V gene's germline CDR1 is WSHSY and CDR2 SAAADI. The CDR3 is 14 residues long. Trimming at V came to 2 bases and at J to 4 bases, leaving 3 bases not matched to a gene. In DNA, the CDR3 is TGCGCCAGCAGTGAGCGGGACAGGGCTTACGAGCAGTACTTC. It specifies CASSERDRAYEQYF.

CDR3 DNA sequence: TGTGCCAGCAGCCCGGGGGGCCGCATAGGGAATGAAAAACTGTTTTTT. Translated: CASSPGGRIGNEKLFF. This chain uses TRBV7-8 with TRBJ1-4; a possible D gene is TRBD1 (6 bases). CDR3 length: 16 residues. V was trimmed by 5 bases and J by 5 bases, leaving 18 bases between them. Germline CDR1 SGHVS, CDR2 FQNEAQ.

The chain joins TRBV7-9 to TRBJ2-5, with a tentative D call TRBD1 (5 bases). Germline V gene sequence: CDR1 SEHNR, CDR2 FQNEAQ (reference sequence). There are 13 residues in the CDR3. V was shortened by 9 bases and J by 6 bases, with 17 bases between the two germline ends. Here the CDR3 reads CASAQGGEQTQYF. DNA for the CDR3: TGTGCCAGTGCTCAGGGCGGCGAGCAGACCCAGTACTTC.

This clonotype appeared a single time. The chain joins TRBV12-3 or TRBV12-4 to TRBJ2-7, with 9 bases identical to TRBD1. The CDR3 extends over 16 amino acids. The V segment lost 3 bases and the J segment 5 bases; nucleotides outside the gene matches: 11. CDR3 protein: CASSFPLDRGLHEQYF. For the CDR3, the DNA is TGTGCCAGCAGTTTCCCTCTCGACAGGGGGTTACACGAGCAGTACTTC.

This clonotype appeared a single time. The V and J genes are TRBV28 and TRBJ2-7; 8 bases match TRBD2. The CDR3 length is 14 residues. From germline, CDR1 is MDHEN and CDR2 SYDVKM. Trimming removed 6 bases from V and 4 bases from J; junction bases left unmatched: 8. The CDR3 sequence is CASSRGGDWYEQYV. CDR3 nucleotides: TGTGCCAGCAGCCGGGGGGGGGATTGGTACGAGCAGTACGTC.

V usage is TRBV6-1 and J usage is TRBJ1-5; no clear D gene. CDR3 length equals 12 residues. V dropped 2 bases and J dropped 9 bases, with 8 bases sitting between them. Germline V lookup: CDR1 MNHNS, CDR2 SASEGT. As DNA, the CDR3 is TGTGCCAGCAGTGAATCGAGTGTGCCCCAGCATTTT. It translates to CASSESSVPQHF.

The genes are TRBV19 and TRBJ2-7, with 7 positions matching TRBD1. The V segment lost 6 bases and the J segment 4 bases; nucleotides outside the gene matches: 12. The CDR3 has 15 amino acids. The germline V gene encodes CDR1 LNHDA and CDR2 SQIVND (reference sequence). CDR3 DNA: TGTGCCAGTAGGCCTAGGCCCGGGACAGAGTACGAGCAGTACTTC. It yields the protein CASRPRPGTEYEQYF.

This sequence joins TRBV3-1 and TRBJ1-2; D is undetermined. Germline V gene sequence: CDR1 LGHDT, CDR2 YNNKEL (reference sequence). This CDR3 is built from 13 residues. The ends were cut back, 1 base at V and 2 bases at J, with 5 bases in the middle. In DNA form, the CDR3 reads TGTGCCAGCAGCCAAGTCTCGAACTATGGCTACACCTTC. Translating it yields CASSQVSNYGYTF.

This clonotype has more than one count but fewer than ten. This rearrangement joins TRBV7-9 to TRBJ2-5, with D maybe TRBD1 (6 bases). V lost 4 bases, J lost 1 base, and 13 bases lay in between. This CDR3 has 15 residues. Germline V gene lookup returns CDR1 SEHNR and CDR2 FQNEAQ (reference sequence). In DNA, the CDR3 is TGTGCCAGCAGCTCATCCTGGACAGCCCAAGAGACCCAGTACTTC. Residues: CASSSSWTAQETQYF.

The genes are TRBV12-3 or TRBV12-4 and TRBJ1-1; D not resolved. This CDR3 is 13 amino acids long. Trimming took off 7 bases at V and 2 bases at J, with 11 bases between the two ends. The DNA for the CDR3 is TGTGCCAGCACCCCAGACTTTAACACTGAAGCTTTCTTT. This translates into CASTPDFNTEAFF.

This clonotype was recorded a few times. This chain joins TRBV4-1 and TRBJ2-7; TRBD1 matches 7 bases. The CDR3 totals 15 residues. The trim removed 0 bases at V and 5 bases at J, leaving 7 bases unmatched. The germline V gene has CDR1 MGHRA and CDR2 YSYEKL. The CDR3 coding sequence is TGCGCCAGCAGCCAAGAAGGCAGGGGGTCGAACGAGCAGTACTTC. It yields the protein CASSQEGRGSNEQYF.

The chain uses TRBV25-1 and TRBJ2-5; TRBD1 or TRBD2 may be the D gene (5 bases each). V was trimmed by 2 bases and J by 5 bases, leaving 12 bases between them. The CDR3 sequence is 14 residues long. Germline-derived CDR1 and CDR2 are MGHDK and SYGVNS. The CDR3: CASSEGTSGETQYF. The DNA of the CDR3 is TGTGCCAGCAGTGAAGGGACCTCAGGGGAGACCCAGTACTTC.

The genes are TRBV4-1 and TRBJ2-1; possible D gene TRBD2, 6 bases. This CDR3 comprises 15 residues. V shed 0 bases and J shed 5 bases, with 11 bases lying between them. The germline V gene encodes CDR1 MGHRA and CDR2 YSYEKL. This chain's CDR3 is CASSQDTGANNEQFF. The CDR3 DNA sequence: TGCGCCAGCAGCCAAGATACGGGAGCAAACAATGAGCAGTTCTTC.

The chain is built from TRBV19 and TRBJ1-5; D gene ambiguous. Trimming shortened V by 4 bases and J by 6 bases, and 16 bases separated the two germline ends. The CDR3 covers 15 residues. CDR1 and CDR2 from the germline V gene are LNHDA and SQIVND (reference sequence). CDR3 in amino acids: CASSREQEGSQPQHF. The CDR3 DNA follows: TGTGCCAGTAGTAGGGAGCAGGAGGGCAGTCAGCCCCAGCATTTT. The full variable domain, rest sourced from reference TRBV19 and TRBJ1-5, is DGGITQSPKYLFRKEGQNVTLSCEQNLNHDAMYWYRQDPGQGLRLIYYSQIVNDFQKGDIAEGYSVSREKKESFPLTVTSAQKNPTAFYLCASSREQEGSQPQHFGDGTRLSIL.

A few counts support this clonotype. The rearrangement joins TRBV18 to TRBJ1-5; no reliable D call. V was trimmed by 8 bases and J by 1 base, leaving 9 bases between them. From germline, CDR1 is KGHSH and CDR2 LQKENI. This CDR3 spans 13 amino acids. As DNA, the CDR3 is TGTGCCAGCGCTTTCGGGAGCAATCAGCCCCAGCATTTT. It yields the protein CASAFGSNQPQHF.

This clonotype was observed a few times. This rearrangement joins TRBV4-1 to TRBJ2-7; D is perhaps TRBD1 (5 bases). Germline assignment: CDR1 MGHRA and CDR2 YSYEKL. Trimming shortened V by 2 bases and J by 4 bases, and 12 bases separated the two germline ends. This CDR3 spans 14 amino acids. The CDR3 region is CASSQNQDKYEQYF. In nucleotides, the CDR3 is TGCGCCAGCAGCCAAAACCAGGACAAGTACGAGCAGTACTTC.